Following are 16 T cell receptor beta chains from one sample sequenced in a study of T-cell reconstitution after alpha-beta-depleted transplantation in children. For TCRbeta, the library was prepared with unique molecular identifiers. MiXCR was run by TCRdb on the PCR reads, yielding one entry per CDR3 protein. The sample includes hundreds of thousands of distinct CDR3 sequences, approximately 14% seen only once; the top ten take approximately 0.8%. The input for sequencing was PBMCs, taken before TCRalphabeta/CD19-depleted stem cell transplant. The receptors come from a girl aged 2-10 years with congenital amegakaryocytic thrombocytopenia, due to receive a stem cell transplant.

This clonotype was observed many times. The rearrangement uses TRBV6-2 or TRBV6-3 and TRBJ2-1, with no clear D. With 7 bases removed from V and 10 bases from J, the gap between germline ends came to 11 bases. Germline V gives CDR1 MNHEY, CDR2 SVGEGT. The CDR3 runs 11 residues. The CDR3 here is CASTHGQEQFF. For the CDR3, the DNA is TGTGCCAGCACTCATGGTCAAGAGCAGTTCTTC.

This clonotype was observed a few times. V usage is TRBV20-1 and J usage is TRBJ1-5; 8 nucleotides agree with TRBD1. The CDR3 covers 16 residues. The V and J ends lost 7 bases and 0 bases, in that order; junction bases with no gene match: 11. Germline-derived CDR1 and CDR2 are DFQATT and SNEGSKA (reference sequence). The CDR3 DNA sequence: TGCAGTGGGACCCAGGGGGCAATCAATAGCAATCAGCCCCAGCATTTT. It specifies CSGTQGAINSNQPQHF.

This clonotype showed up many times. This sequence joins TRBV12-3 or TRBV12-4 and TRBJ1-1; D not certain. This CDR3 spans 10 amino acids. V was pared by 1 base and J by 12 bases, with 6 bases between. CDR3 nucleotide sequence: TGTGCCAGCAGTTTAGGCCCCCCTTTCTTT. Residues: CASSLGPPFF.

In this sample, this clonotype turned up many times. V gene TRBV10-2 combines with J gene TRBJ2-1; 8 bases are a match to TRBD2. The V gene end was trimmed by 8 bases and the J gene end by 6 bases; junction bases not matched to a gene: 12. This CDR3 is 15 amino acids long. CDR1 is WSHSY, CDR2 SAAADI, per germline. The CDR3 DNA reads TGCGCCAGCCTAGTGGGCGGGAGGAACCGCAATGAGCAGTTCTTC. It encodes CASLVGGRNRNEQFF.

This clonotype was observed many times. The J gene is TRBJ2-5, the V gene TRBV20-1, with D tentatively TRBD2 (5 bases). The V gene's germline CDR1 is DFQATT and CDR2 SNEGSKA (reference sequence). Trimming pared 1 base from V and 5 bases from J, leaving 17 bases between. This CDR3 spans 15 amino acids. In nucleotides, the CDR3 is TGCAGTGCTAGAGCGACTAAGGGCCAAAGTGAGACCCAGTACTTC. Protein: CSARATKGQSETQYF.

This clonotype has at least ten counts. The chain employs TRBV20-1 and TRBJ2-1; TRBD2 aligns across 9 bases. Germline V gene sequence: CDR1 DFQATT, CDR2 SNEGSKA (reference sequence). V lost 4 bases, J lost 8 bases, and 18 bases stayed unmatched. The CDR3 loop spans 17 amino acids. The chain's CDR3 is CSATQNFLAGWTDEQFF. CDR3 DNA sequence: TGCAGTGCTACCCAAAACTTTCTAGCGGGATGGACAGATGAGCAGTTCTTC.

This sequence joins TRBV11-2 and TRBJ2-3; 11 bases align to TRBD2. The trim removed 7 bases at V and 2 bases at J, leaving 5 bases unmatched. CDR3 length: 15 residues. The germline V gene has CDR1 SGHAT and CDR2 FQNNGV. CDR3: CASIRTSGSTDTQYF. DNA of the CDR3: TGTGCCAGCATCCGGACTAGCGGGTCCACAGATACGCAGTATTTT.

The CDR3, as DNA: TGTGCCACCAGCAGAGTCGCTTACAATGAGCAGTTCTTC. Its protein product is CATSRVAYNEQFF. The genes are TRBV15 and TRBJ2-1; D not certain. Per germline, CDR1 LNHNV and CDR2 YYDKDF (reference sequence). Trimming cost V 1 base and J 4 bases, with 5 bases left between them. The CDR3 contains 13 residues.

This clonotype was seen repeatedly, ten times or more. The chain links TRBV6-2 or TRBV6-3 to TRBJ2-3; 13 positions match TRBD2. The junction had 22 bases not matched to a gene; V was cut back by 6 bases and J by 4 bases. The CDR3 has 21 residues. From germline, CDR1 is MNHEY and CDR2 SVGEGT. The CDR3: CASRSSNTLGLAGRRADTQYF. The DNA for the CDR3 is TGTGCCAGCAGAAGTTCGAACACCTTGGGACTAGCGGGAAGGAGGGCAGATACGCAGTATTTT.

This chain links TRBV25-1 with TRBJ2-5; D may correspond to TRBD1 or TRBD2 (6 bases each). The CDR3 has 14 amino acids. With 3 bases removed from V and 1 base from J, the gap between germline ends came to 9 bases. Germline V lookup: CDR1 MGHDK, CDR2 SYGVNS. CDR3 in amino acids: CASSDRGGQETQYF. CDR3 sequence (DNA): TGTGCCAGCAGTGACAGGGGAGGCCAAGAGACCCAGTACTTC.

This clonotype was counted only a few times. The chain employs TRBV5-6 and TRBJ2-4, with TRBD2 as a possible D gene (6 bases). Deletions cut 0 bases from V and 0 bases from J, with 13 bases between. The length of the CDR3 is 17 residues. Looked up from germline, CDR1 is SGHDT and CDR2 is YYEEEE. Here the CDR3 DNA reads TGTGCCAGCAGCTTGGACCGGGGGAGTCTAGCCAAAAACATTCAGTACTTC. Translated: CASSLDRGSLAKNIQYF.

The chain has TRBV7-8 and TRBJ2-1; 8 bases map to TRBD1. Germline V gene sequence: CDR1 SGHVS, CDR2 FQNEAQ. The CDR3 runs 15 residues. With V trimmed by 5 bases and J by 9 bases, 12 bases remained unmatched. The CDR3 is CASSLEVQGAIEQFF. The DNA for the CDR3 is TGTGCCAGCAGCCTAGAAGTGCAGGGGGCCATTGAGCAGTTCTTC.

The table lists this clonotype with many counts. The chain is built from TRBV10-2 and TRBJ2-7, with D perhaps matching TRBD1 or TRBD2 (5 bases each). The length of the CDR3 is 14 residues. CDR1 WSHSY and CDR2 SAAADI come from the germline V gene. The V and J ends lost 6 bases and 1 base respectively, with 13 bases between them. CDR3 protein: CASRTGADSYEQYF. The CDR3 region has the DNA TGCGCCAGCAGAACCGGGGCGGATTCCTACGAGCAGTACTTC.

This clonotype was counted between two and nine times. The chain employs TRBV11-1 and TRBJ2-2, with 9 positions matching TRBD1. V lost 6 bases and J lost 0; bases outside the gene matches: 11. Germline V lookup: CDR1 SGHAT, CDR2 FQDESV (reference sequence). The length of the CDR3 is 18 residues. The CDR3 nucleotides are TGTGCCAGCAGTTCCCCCTTCGGACAGGGGACGAACACCGGGGAGCTGTTTTTT. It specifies CASSSPFGQGTNTGELFF.

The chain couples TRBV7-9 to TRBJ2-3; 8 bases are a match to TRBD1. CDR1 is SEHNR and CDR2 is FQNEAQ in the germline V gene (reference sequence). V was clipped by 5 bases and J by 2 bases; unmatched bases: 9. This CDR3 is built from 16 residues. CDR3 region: CASSPRTGNPTDTQYF. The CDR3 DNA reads TGTGCCAGCAGCCCCAGGACAGGGAACCCCACAGATACGCAGTATTTT.

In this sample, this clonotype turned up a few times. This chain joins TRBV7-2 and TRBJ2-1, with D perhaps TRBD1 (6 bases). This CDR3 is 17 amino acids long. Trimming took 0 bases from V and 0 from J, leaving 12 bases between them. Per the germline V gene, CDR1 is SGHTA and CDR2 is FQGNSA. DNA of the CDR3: TGTGCCAGCAGCTTAGCCCGTCCGGACAGCTCCTACAATGAGCAGTTCTTC. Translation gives CASSLARPDSSYNEQFF.